This TCR beta chain was captured by sequencing in a study of blood T cell repertoires in COVID-19. Study overall: Samples taken during acute and convalescent COVID-19 were collected in the United States, Italy and Spain. PBMCs, B-cell-depleted T cells, or T cells were the source of the cDNA or gDNA that made up the material.

This CDR3 comprises 16 residues. With 2 bases removed from V and 5 bases from J, the gap between germline ends came to 18 bases. Germline CDR1 is MNHEY and CDR2 is SMNVEV (reference sequence). Original analysis: Using reference gene primer amplification, nucleated cell counts were estimated. Some clones are missing from TCRdb's copy, which holds only in-frame ones; the method was immunoSEQ multiplex PCR. V and J calls and clone size are copied from that table; D and trimming were computed from the DNA. The data show roughly 320,000 clones, about 87% seen once. The sequence was obtained from a woman in her fifties or sixties with COVID-19, enrolled during active disease. The sample was peripheral blood. V is TRBV27 and J is TRBJ2-5; D possibly corresponds to TRBD2 (6 bases). Here the CDR3 reads CASSLTGGYDAETQYF. CDR3 in DNA: TGTGCCAGCAGTTTAACCGGAGGGTACGACGCGGAGACCCAGTACTTC.